This T cell receptor (beta chain) is from a study of blood T cells in healthy people across ages. General observations from the study: Diversity estimates from one million T cells were considered underestimates. Long-lived donors exceeded aged donors in naive CD4+ cells and diversity.

Combining a sample-barcoded 5' primer with a J-beta primer mix, a second PCR ran for roughly 6 to 12 cycles. TCRdb itself ran the 5' RACE reads through MiXCR, one entry per CDR3 protein. The table has about 580,000 distinct CDR3 sequences, 45% to 55% seen once. Details on this clonotype: Its antigen is unidentified.

This CDR3 has 14 residues. Deletions cut 4 bases from V and 6 bases from J, with 13 bases between. Sequenced input: blood. The sequence was collected from a man older than 75 in good health. The V gene is TRBV12-3 or TRBV12-4, the J gene TRBJ2-1, with TRBD2 as a possible D gene (6 bases). The DNA for the CDR3 is TGTGCCAGCAGTTCCGGGAGTCCACCCAATGAGCAGTTCTTC. Protein sequence: CASSSGSPPNEQFF.